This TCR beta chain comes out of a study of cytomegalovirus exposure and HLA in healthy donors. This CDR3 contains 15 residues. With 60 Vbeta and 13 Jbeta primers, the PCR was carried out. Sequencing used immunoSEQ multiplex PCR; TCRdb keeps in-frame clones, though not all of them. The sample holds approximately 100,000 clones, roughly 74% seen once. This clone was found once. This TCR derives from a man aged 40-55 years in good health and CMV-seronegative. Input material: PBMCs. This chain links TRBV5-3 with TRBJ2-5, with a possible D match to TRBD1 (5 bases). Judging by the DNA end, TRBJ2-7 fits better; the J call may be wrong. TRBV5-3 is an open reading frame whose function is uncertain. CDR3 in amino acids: CARSLDPGFNYEQYF. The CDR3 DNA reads TGTGCCAGAAGCTTGGATCCAGGGTTTAACTACGAGCAGTACTTC.